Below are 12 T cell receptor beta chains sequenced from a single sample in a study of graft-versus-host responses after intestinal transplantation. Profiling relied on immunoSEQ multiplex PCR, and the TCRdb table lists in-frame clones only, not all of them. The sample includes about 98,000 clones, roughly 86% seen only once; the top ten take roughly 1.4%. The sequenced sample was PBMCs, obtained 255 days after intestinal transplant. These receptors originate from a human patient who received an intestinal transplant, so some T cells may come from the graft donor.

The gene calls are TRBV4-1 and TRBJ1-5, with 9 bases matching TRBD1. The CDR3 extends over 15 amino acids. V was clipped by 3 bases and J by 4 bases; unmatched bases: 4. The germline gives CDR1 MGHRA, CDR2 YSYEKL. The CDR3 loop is CASSQDRGRNQPQHF. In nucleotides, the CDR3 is TGCGCCAGCAGCCAGGACAGGGGTAGGAATCAGCCCCAGCATTTT.

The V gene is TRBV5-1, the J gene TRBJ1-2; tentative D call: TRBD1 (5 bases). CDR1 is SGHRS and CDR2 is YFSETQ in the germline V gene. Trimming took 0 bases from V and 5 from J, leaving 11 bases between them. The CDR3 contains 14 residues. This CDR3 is CASSLGQGGYGYTF. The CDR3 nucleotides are TGCGCCAGCAGCTTGGGGCAGGGAGGGTATGGCTACACCTTC.

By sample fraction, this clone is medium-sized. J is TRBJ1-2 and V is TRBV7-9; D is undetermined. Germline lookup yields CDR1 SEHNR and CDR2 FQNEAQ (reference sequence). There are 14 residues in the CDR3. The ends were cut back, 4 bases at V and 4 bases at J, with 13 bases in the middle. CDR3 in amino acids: CASSSSSPIYGYTF. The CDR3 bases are TGTGCCAGCAGCTCCAGCAGTCCCATCTATGGCTACACCTTC.

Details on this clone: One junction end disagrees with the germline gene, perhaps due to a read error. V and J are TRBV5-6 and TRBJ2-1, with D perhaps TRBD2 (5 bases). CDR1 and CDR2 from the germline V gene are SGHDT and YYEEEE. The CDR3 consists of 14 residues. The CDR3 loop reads CASSSGRGKLGKVF. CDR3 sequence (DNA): TGTGCCAGCAGCTCTGGACGGGGAAAACTAGGCAAGGTCTTC.

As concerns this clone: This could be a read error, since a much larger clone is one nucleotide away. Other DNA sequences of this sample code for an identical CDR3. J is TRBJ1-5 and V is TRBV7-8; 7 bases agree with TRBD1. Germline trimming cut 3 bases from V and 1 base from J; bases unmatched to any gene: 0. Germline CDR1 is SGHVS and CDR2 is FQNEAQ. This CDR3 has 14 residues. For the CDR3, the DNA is TGTGCCAGCAGCTTGGGACAGAGCAATCAGCCCCAGCATTTT. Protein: CASSLGQSNQPQHF.

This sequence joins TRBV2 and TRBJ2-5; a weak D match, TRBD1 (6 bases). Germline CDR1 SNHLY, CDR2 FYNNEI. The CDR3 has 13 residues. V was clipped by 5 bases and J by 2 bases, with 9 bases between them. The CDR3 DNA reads TGTGCCAGCAGTTTAGGACAGCAAGAGACCCAGTACTTC. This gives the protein CASSLGQQETQYF.

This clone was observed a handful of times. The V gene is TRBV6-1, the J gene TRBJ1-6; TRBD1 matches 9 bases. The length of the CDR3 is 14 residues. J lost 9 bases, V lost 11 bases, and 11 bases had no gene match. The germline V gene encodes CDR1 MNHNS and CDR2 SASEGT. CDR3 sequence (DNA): TGTGCCCTGGGGACGGGACAGGGAGGTTCACCCCTCCACTTT. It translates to CALGTGQGGSPLHF.

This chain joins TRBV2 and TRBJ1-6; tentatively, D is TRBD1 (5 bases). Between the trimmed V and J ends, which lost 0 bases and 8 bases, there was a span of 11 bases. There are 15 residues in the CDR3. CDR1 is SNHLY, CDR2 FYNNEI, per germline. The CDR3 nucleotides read TGTGCCAGCAGTGAAGCGTTGGGGACGTATTCACCCCTCCACTTT. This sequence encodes CASSEALGTYSPLHF.

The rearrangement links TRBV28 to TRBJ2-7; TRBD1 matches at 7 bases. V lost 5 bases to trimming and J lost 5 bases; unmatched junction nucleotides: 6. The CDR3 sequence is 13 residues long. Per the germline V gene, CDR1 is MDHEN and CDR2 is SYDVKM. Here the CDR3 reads CASSLPGQDEQYF. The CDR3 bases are TGTGCCAGCAGTCTCCCCGGACAGGACGAGCAGTACTTC.

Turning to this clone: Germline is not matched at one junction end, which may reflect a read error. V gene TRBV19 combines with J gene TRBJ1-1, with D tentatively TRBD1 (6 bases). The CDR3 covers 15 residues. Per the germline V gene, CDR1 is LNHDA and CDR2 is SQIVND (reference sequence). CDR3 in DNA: TGTGCCAGTAGTCTAGAGCCAGGGGCGCGGACTGAAGCTTTCTTT. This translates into CASSLEPGARTEAFF.

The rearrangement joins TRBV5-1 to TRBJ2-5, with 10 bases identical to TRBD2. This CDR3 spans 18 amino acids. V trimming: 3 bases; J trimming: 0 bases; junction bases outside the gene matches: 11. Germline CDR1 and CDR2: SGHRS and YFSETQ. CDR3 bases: TGCGCCAGCAGCTGGGGTCTAGCGGGGGCCCCGTACCAAGAGACCCAGTACTTC. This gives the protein CASSWGLAGAPYQETQYF.

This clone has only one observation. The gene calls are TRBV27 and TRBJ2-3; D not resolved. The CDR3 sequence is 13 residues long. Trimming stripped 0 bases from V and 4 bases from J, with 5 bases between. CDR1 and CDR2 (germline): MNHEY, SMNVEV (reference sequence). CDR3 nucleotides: TGTGCCAGCAGTTTATCGAAGGCAGATACGCAGTATTTT. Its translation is CASSLSKADTQYF.